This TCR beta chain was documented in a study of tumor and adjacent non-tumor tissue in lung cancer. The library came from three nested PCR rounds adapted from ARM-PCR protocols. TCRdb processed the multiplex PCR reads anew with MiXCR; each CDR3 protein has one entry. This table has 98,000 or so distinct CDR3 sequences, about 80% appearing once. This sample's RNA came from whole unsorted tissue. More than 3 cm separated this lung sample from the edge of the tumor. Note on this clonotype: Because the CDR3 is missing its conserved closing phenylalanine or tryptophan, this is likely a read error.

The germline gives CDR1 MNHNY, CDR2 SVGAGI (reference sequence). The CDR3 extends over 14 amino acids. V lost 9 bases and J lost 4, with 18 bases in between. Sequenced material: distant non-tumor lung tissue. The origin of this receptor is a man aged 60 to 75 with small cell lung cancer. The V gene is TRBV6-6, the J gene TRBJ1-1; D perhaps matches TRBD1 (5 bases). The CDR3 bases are TGTGCCAGTAGTCTGACAGACACCATCACTGAAGCTTTCTAT. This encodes CASSLTDTITEAFY.